This T cell receptor beta chain was recovered during a study of vaccination and CD4 T cells after COVID-19. Study-wide context: SARS-CoV-2 was confirmed by nasal swab PCR; disease was mild in under ten, severe in one.

CDR1 and CDR2 (germline): GTSNPN, SVGIG (reference sequence). Germline trimming cut 0 bases from V and 4 bases from J; bases unmatched to any gene: 8. The CDR3 is made up of 15 amino acids. Sequencing of cultured CD4+ T cell DNA used the Oncomine TCR Beta short-read assay. TCRdb called the PCR reads again in MiXCR, with one record for every CDR3 protein. Seen here are thousands of distinct CDR3 sequences, around 20% observed once, and the top ten hold 15%. The sample's treatment: 10-day PBMC culture with coronavirus spike peptide pools or control peptides (ViraFEST assay). Cultures of PBMCs, 1.5 million to 2 million per well, were set up with about 9.4 IU/ml IL-2 and approximately 9.4 ug/ml peptide pools. This clonotype was detected a few times. Its antigen remains unidentified.

The sequence was obtained from a human donor who had recovered from COVID-19. The V call is TRBV30, the J call TRBJ1-2, with 7 bases that match TRBD1. The specimen was CD4+ T cells from blood, cultured in vitro. In DNA, the CDR3 is TGTGCCTGGAGTGTACCGACAGGGTCGGGCTATGGCTACACCTTC. Protein product: CAWSVPTGSGYGYTF.